Described below is a single TCR beta chain sequence and its context. Its target is unknown. The sample comes from a study of response to subunit inactivated influenza vaccine. Germline lookup yields CDR1 KGHSH and CDR2 LQKENI. V gave up 2 bases and J gave up 4 bases, with 15 bases separating them. This CDR3 is 16 amino acids long. Points from the study as a whole: That few new T cells are recruited by each seasonal influenza vaccination was the authors' suggestion.

TCRdb re-analysed the RT-PCR reads in MiXCR, keeping a single row per CDR3 protein. The sample carries more than 550,000 distinct CDR3 sequences, 11% recorded once. These data also formed part of another study, on T cells expressing NK-cell markers. That paper notes: With UMIs, 5'RACE template switching was used to make TCR beta cDNA. NKG2C+ dominant clonotype frequencies in about six donors were roughly 1.0-7.5% of CD8+ T cells. Also leading the CD3+CD56-NKG2C+ fraction in a handful of donors were these clonotypes.

The chain employs TRBV18 and TRBJ2-1; tentatively, D is TRBD2 (6 bases). This TCR came from a man in his fifties who received an inactivated influenza vaccine. The sequences come from PBMCs from blood, collected on the day of vaccination. The CDR3 coding sequence is TGTGCCAGCTCACCAGGCGCTCCAGCGGGTTACAATGAGCAGTTCTTC. Amino acids: CASSPGAPAGYNEQFF. Together with reference TRBV18 and TRBJ2-1, the CDR3 gives the full variable domain: NAGVMQNPRHLVRRRGQEARLRCSPMKGHSHVYWYRQLPEEGLKFMVYLQKENIIDESGMPKERFSAEFPKEGPSILRIQQVVRGDSAAYFCASSPGAPAGYNEQFFGPGTRLTVL.